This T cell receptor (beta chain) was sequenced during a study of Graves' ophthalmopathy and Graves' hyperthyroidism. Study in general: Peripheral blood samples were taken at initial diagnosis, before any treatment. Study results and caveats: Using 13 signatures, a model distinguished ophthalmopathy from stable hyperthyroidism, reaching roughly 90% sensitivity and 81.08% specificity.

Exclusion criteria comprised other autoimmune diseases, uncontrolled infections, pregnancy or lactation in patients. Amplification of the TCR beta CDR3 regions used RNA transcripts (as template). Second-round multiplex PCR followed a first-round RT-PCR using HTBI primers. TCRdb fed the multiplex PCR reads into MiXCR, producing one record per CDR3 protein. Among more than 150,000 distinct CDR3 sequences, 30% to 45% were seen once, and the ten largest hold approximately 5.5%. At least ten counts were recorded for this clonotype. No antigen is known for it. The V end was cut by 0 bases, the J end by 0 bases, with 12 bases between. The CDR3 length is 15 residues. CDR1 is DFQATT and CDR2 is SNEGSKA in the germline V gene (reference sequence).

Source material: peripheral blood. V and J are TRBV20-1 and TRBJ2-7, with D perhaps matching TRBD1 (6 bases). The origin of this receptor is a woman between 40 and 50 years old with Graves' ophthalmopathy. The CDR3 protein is CSARDLNRDSYEQYF. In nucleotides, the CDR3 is TGCAGTGCTAGAGATCTTAACAGGGACTCCTACGAGCAGTACTTC.